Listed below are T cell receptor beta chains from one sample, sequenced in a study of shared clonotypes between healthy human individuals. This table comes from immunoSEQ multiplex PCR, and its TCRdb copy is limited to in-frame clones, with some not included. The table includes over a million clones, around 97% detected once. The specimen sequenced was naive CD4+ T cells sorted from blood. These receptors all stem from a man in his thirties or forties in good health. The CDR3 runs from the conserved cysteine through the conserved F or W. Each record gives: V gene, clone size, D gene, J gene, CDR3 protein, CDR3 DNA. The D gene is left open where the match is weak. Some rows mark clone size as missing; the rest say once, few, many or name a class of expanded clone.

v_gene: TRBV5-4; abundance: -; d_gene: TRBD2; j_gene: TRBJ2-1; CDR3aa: CASSSGGDRYNEQFF; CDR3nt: TGTGCCAGCAGCTCCGGGGGGGACCGTTACAATGAGCAGTTCTTC
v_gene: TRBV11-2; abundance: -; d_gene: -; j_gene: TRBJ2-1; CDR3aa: CATLPKGRYNEQFF; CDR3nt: TGTGCCACCCTACCTAAAGGACGCTACAATGAGCAGTTCTTC
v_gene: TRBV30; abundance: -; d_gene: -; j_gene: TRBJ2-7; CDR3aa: CAWSVRGGGNYEQYF; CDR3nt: TGTGCCTGGAGTGTTCGAGGCGGAGGGAACTACGAGCAGTACTTC
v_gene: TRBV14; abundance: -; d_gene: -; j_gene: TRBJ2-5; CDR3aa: CASSQAGGTLQYF; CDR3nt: TGTGCCAGCAGCCAAGCAGGTGGGACCCTGCAATACTTC
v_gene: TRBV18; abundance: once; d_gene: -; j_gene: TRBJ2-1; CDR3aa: CASSPQRGEQFF; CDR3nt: TGTGCCAGCTCACCCCAGAGGGGTGAGCAGTTCTTC
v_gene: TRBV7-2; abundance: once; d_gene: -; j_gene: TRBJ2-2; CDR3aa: CASSFDSLTGELFF; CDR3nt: TGTGCCAGCAGCTTCGACAGTCTCACCGGGGAGCTGTTTTTT
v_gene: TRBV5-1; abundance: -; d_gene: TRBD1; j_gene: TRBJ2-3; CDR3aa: CASSLDRGLARYTDTQYF; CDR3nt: TGCGCCAGCAGCCTGGACAGGGGGCTCGCCAGGTACACAGATACGCAGTATTTT
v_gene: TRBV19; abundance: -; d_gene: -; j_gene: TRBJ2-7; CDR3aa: CASSRRGGRDEQYF; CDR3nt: TGTGCCAGTAGTAGAAGGGGCGGTAGGGACGAGCAGTACTTC
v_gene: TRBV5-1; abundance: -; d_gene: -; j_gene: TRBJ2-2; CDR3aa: CASSFGGPQIAGELFF; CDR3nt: TGCGCCAGCAGCTTTGGGGGGCCCCAGATCGCCGGGGAGCTGTTTTTT
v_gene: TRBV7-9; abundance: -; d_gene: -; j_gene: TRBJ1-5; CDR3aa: CASSFSTGASYSNQPQHF; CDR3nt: TGTGCCAGCAGCTTCTCGACAGGCGCATCTTATAGCAATCAGCCCCAGCATTTT
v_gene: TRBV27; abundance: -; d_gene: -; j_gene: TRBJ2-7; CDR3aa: CASSPSGVREQYF; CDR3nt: TGTGCCAGCAGCCCCTCAGGGGTGCGGGAGCAGTACTTC
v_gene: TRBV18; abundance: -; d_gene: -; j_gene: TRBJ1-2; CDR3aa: CASSPPGMGDYTF; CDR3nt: TGTGCCAGCTCACCCCCGGGTATGGGGGACTACACCTTC
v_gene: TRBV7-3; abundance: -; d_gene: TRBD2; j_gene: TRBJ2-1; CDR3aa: CASSFIAGGSYNEQFF; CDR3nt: TGTGCCAGCAGCTTTATAGCGGGAGGATCCTACAATGAGCAGTTCTTC
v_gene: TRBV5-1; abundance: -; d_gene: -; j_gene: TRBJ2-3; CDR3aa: CASSLGSYTDTQYF; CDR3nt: TGCGCCAGCAGCTTGGGCAGTTACACAGATACGCAGTATTTT
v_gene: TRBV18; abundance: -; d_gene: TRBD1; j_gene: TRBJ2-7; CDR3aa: CASSPPTGREYEQYF; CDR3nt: TGTGCCAGCTCACCACCGACAGGGAGAGAGTACGAGCAGTACTTC
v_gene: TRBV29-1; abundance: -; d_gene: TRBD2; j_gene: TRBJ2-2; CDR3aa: CSVLTSPTGELFF; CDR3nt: TGCAGCGTACTGACTAGCCCAACCGGGGAGCTGTTTTTT
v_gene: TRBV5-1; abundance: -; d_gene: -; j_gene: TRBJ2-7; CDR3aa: CASSLQTDREQYF; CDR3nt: TGCGCCAGCAGCTTGCAAACTGACAGGGAGCAGTACTTC
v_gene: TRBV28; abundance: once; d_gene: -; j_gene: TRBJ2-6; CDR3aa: CASSFPGANVLTF; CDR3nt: TGTGCCAGCAGTTTTCCCGGGGCCAACGTCCTGACTTTC